The clone carrying this TCR beta chain was seen ten or more times. Its antigen is as yet unknown. This sample was taken from a study of T cell repertoires in cytomegalovirus infection. Whole-study results and caveats: Within the response measured ex vivo, HLA-C-restricted CMV-specific TCR beta clonotypes were dominant.

Using its own MiXCR run on the reads, TCRdb lists one record per CDR3 protein. The data hold more than 150,000 distinct CDR3 sequences, with approximately 20% observed a single time. The specimen was PBMCs. The sequence came from a human donor in good health (CMV status not recorded). Some clones in this sample may be carry-over from other donors' samples.

The chain's CDR3 is CASSLPVQDPGRHEQFF. CDR3 nucleotides: TGTGCCAGCAGCTTGCCAGTACAGGATCCCGGTCGCCATGAGCAGTTCTTC. The chain combines TRBV7-3 with TRBJ2-1; TRBD1 might be the D (5 bases). Germline assignment: CDR1 SGHTA and CDR2 FQGTGA. The CDR3 has 17 amino acids. Trimming took 3 bases from V and 8 from J, leaving 23 bases between them.